Below are 27 T cell receptor beta chains sequenced from a single sample in a study of T cells in Graves' hyperthyroidism and ophthalmopathy. RNA transcripts gave rise to amplified TCR beta CDR3 regions. RT-PCR in the first round (using the HTBI primer set) targeted the TCR CDR3. TCRdb analysed the multiplex PCR reads with MiXCR anew, one entry per CDR3 protein. The table has roughly 580,000 distinct CDR3 sequences, approximately 15% seen once. Material for sequencing was blood. All receptors derive from a woman between 25 and 40 years old with Graves' hyperthyroidism that later progressed to Graves' ophthalmopathy.

This clonotype came up many times. The CDR3 DNA is TGTGCCAGCAGACTAAAAAACTCGAACACTGAAGCTTTCTTT. Translation gives CASRLKNSNTEAFF. The chain has TRBV3-1 and TRBJ1-1; D call uncertain. Trimming removed 6 bases from V and 1 base from J, with 12 bases in between. From germline, CDR1 is LGHDT and CDR2 YNNKEL (reference sequence). This CDR3 region has 14 residues.

In this sample, this clonotype turned up many times. The chain couples TRBV5-1 to TRBJ1-2; perhaps TRBD1 as D (6 bases). This CDR3 contains 13 residues. V was shortened by 3 bases and J by 4 bases, with 10 bases between the two germline ends. Per germline, CDR1 SGHRS and CDR2 YFSETQ. The CDR3 reads CASSSGQRYGYTF. The CDR3 nucleotides read TGCGCCAGCAGCTCAGGACAGCGCTATGGCTACACCTTC.

There are many counts of this clonotype. The chain joins TRBV7-9 to TRBJ2-2; a weak D match, TRBD2 (5 bases). Germline values: CDR1 SEHNR, CDR2 FQNEAQ (reference sequence). This CDR3 is 15 amino acids long. V gave up 1 base and J gave up 5 bases, with 11 bases separating them. The CDR3 loop is CASSLVGETTGELFF. The CDR3 coding sequence is TGTGCCAGCAGCTTAGTCGGGGAAACAACCGGGGAGCTGTTTTTT. The entire variable domain, with the rest obtained from reference TRBV7-9 and TRBJ2-2, is as follows: DTGVSQNPRHKITKRGQNVTFRCDPISEHNRLYWYRQTLGQGPEFLTYFQNEAQLEKSRLLSDRFSAERPKGSFSTLEIQRTEQGDSAMYLCASSLVGETTGELFFGEGSRLTVL.

This clonotype was found many times. The rearrangement links TRBV7-9 to TRBJ2-3; 15 nucleotides match TRBD2. With V trimmed by 3 bases and J by 5 bases, 9 bases remained unmatched. Germline assignment: CDR1 SEHNR and CDR2 FQNEAQ (reference sequence). This CDR3 has 18 amino acids. As DNA, the CDR3 is TGTGCCAGCAGCTTCACCGTGGGACTAGCGGGAGGTGGAGATACGCAGTATTTT. Its translation: CASSFTVGLAGGGDTQYF.

On this clonotype: This could be a read error, since a much larger clone is one nucleotide away. The DNA for the CDR3 is TGCGCCAGCAGCCAAGATGGGTTCGGTTCGGAGACCCAGTACTTC. It encodes CASSQDGFGSETQYF. V and J are TRBV4-1 and TRBJ2-5; D not resolved. The germline V gene encodes CDR1 MGHRA and CDR2 YSYEKL. This CDR3 spans 15 amino acids. The V and J ends lost 0 bases and 5 bases respectively, with 13 bases between them.

This clonotype was seen a handful of times. The chain couples TRBV19 to TRBJ1-1; D is possibly TRBD1 (5 bases). This CDR3 is built from 14 residues. V was trimmed by 5 bases and J by 4 bases, leaving 14 bases between them. Germline lookup yields CDR1 LNHDA and CDR2 SQIVND (reference sequence). Here the CDR3 DNA reads TGTGCCAGTAGTTCAATCCGGGACGCCACTGAAGCTTTCTTT. Its protein product is CASSSIRDATEAFF.

There are many counts of this clonotype. The rearrangement joins TRBV20-1 to TRBJ1-1, with D maybe TRBD1 (6 bases). Germline V gene lookup returns CDR1 DFQATT and CDR2 SNEGSKA (reference sequence). V was cut by 6 bases and J by 5 bases, with 19 bases left in between. The CDR3 spans 14 residues. This chain's CDR3 is CSALRAGVETEAFF. The CDR3 coding sequence is TGCAGTGCCCTCCGAGCAGGGGTGGAAACTGAAGCTTTCTTT.

This clonotype has ten or more counts. The CDR3 loop is CASSLAGGNYNEQFF. CDR3 DNA: TGTGCCAGCAGTCTAGCGGGAGGAAACTACAATGAGCAGTTCTTC. The V gene is TRBV6-1, the J gene TRBJ2-1, with TRBD2 matching 11 bases. This CDR3 contains 15 residues. Trimming took 5 bases from V and 3 from J; bases not matched to a gene: 3. Germline assignment: CDR1 MNHNS and CDR2 SASEGT.

This clonotype was recorded at least ten times. The V gene is TRBV7-8, the J gene TRBJ2-7; D remains unclear. This CDR3 region has 12 residues. Trimming removed 5 bases from V and 4 bases from J, with 9 bases in between. Germline CDR1 and CDR2: SGHVS and FQNEAQ. The CDR3 sequence is CASSRSNYEQYF. Written as DNA, the CDR3 is TGTGCCAGCAGCCGATCCAATTACGAGCAGTACTTC.

About this clonotype itself: A single base separates this from a much larger clone, so it may be a read error. The gene calls are TRBV18 and TRBJ2-7; the D gene could be TRBD1 or TRBD2 (5 bases each). This CDR3 has 13 amino acids. Germline V gene data show CDR1 as KGHSH and CDR2 as LQKENI. The CDR3 spells CASSPGADYDQYF. The CDR3 DNA sequence: TGTGCCAGCTCACCAGGGGCAGACTACGACCAGTACTTC.

This clonotype occurred many times. V gene TRBV28 combines with J gene TRBJ2-1; 9 bases match TRBD2. This CDR3 is 16 amino acids long. The V segment lost 1 base and the J segment 8 bases; nucleotides outside the gene matches: 9. Germline lookup yields CDR1 MDHEN and CDR2 SYDVKM. In DNA form, the CDR3 reads TGTGCCAGCAGTTTATCACCGGGACTAGCAGTTTATGAGCAGTTCTTC. Amino acid sequence: CASSLSPGLAVYEQFF.

This clonotype was picked up a small number of times. This chain connects TRBV3-1 to TRBJ2-4; 8 bases line up with TRBD2. Trimming cost V 2 bases and J 3 bases; bases outside gene matches: 0. The CDR3 length is 14 residues. Germline CDR1 reads LGHDT; CDR2 reads YNNKEL (reference sequence). The CDR3 here is CASSQRGGKNIQYF. As DNA, the CDR3 is TGTGCCAGCAGCCAACGGGGGGGCAAAAACATTCAGTACTTC.

The V and J genes are TRBV5-4 and TRBJ1-1, with D tentatively TRBD1 (6 bases). Germline-derived CDR1 and CDR2 are SGHNT and YYREEE (reference sequence). This CDR3 comprises 15 residues. V was pared by 0 bases and J by 4 bases, with 13 bases between. CDR3 protein: CASSLGGAGSTEAFF. The CDR3 DNA is TGTGCCAGCAGCTTGGGGGGGGCGGGTAGCACTGAAGCTTTCTTT. Drawing the rest from reference TRBV5-4 and TRBJ1-1, the complete variable domain is ETGVTQSPTHLIKTRGQQVTLRCSSQSGHNTVSWYQQALGQGPQFIFQYYREEENGRGNFPPRFSGLQFPNYSSELNVNALELDDSALYLCASSLGGAGSTEAFFGQGTRLTVV.

This clonotype was found a few times. The chain has TRBV12-3 or TRBV12-4 and TRBJ2-5, with D perhaps matching TRBD2 (6 bases). The CDR3 length is 13 residues. The V gene lost 4 bases and the J gene lost 0 bases, with 6 bases spanning the gap. CDR3 sequence reads: CASSWGDQETQYF. The CDR3 bases are TGTGCCAGCAGTTGGGGGGACCAAGAGACCCAGTACTTC.

This sequence joins TRBV29-1 and TRBJ2-1; TRBD2 matches 7 bases. V trimming: 6 bases; J trimming: 2 bases; junction bases outside the gene matches: 10. Germline CDR1 SQVTM, CDR2 ANQGSEA. This CDR3 is 15 amino acids long. For the CDR3, the DNA is TGCAGCGTCCCTCTTTGGGGGGGTACCTACAATGAGCAGTTCTTC. Translating it yields CSVPLWGGTYNEQFF.

The sample holds many counts of this clonotype. CDR3: CASSASLRGPNTEAFF. CDR3 DNA: TGTGCCAGCAGCGCCAGCCTCAGGGGCCCGAACACTGAAGCTTTCTTT. This chain connects TRBV12-3 or TRBV12-4 to TRBJ1-1; a possible D gene is TRBD1 (6 bases). The CDR3 length is 16 residues. Trimming pared 6 bases from V and 1 base from J, leaving 18 bases between.

The chain has TRBV14 and TRBJ2-4; D might be TRBD1 or TRBD2, each matching 5 bases. CDR3 length: 13 amino acids. CDR1 and CDR2 from the germline V gene are SGHDN and FVKESK. V was trimmed by 7 bases and J by 2 bases, leaving 9 bases between them. CDR3 region: CASNRGSKNIQYF. The CDR3 bases are TGTGCCAGCAATCGGGGCTCCAAAAACATTCAGTACTTC. The full variable domain, in which reference TRBV14 and TRBJ2-4 provide the parts outside the CDR3, is EAGVTQFPSHSVIEKGQTVTLRCDPISGHDNLYWYRRVMGKEIKFLLHFVKESKQDESGMPNNRFLAERTGGTYSTLKVQPAELEDSGVYFCASNRGSKNIQYFGAGTRLSVL.

This clonotype was recorded at least ten times. The rearrangement links TRBV6-5 to TRBJ1-2; 7 nucleotides line up with TRBD1. V dropped 2 bases and J dropped 8; count of bases not matched to a gene: 8. From germline, CDR1 is MNHEY and CDR2 SVGAGI. The CDR3 has 14 amino acids. CDR3 coding DNA: TGTGCCAGCAGTTACGCCGACAGGGCGCAGGGCTACACCTTC. This translates into CASSYADRAQGYTF.

There are many counts of this clonotype. The rearrangement uses TRBV7-8 and TRBJ2-7; weak D call: TRBD1 (5 bases). The V end lost 5 bases, the J end lost 0 bases, and 14 bases lay between the germline ends. The CDR3 has 15 amino acids. Germline V gene data show CDR1 as SGHVS and CDR2 as FQNEAQ. This chain's CDR3 is CASSVHPDSSYEQYF. In DNA form, the CDR3 reads TGTGCCAGCAGCGTTCATCCAGACAGCTCCTACGAGCAGTACTTC.

Remarks on this clonotype: This may come from a read error, since a much larger clone is one base off. This rearrangement joins TRBV7-8 to TRBJ1-1; D is possibly TRBD1 (5 bases). Trimming removed 7 bases at V and 6 bases at J, with 15 bases between. The CDR3 consists of 13 residues. Looked up from germline, CDR1 is SGHVS and CDR2 is FQNEAQ. CDR3 nucleotides: TGTGCCAGCAAGGGGCTCGGGGACTCTGAAGCTTTCTTT. It encodes CASKGLGDSEAFF.

Many counts were recorded for this clonotype. V usage is TRBV6-2 or TRBV6-3 and J usage is TRBJ2-3; 11 bases line up with TRBD2. The germline gives CDR1 MNHEY, CDR2 SVGEGT. The CDR3 loop spans 13 amino acids. V trimming: 8 bases; J trimming: 6 bases; junction bases outside the gene matches: 4. DNA of the CDR3: TGTGCCAGCGGGACTAGCGGTACGGATACGCAGTATTTT. As protein: CASGTSGTDTQYF.

This clonotype was picked up a small number of times. This chain connects TRBV4-1 to TRBJ1-4, with D uncertain. Trimming cost V 3 bases and J 4 bases, with 15 bases left between them. CDR1 MGHRA and CDR2 YSYEKL come from the germline V gene. The CDR3 length is 16 residues. CDR3 sequence: CASSHLVTPNNEKLFF. CDR3 bases: TGCGCCAGCAGCCACTTGGTTACTCCCAATAATGAAAAACTGTTTTTT.

This clonotype has at least ten counts. The DNA of the CDR3 is TGTGCCAGCAGTCCGGGACTAGCGGGAGGGCCATTGCAAGAGACCCAGTACTTC. As protein: CASSPGLAGGPLQETQYF. The chain uses TRBV27 and TRBJ2-5; 16 nucleotides line up with TRBD2. The CDR3 extends over 18 amino acids. Germline CDR1 reads MNHEY; CDR2 reads SMNVEV (reference sequence). The trim removed 5 bases at V and 2 bases at J, leaving 8 bases unmatched.

The table lists this clonotype with many counts. V is TRBV7-9 and J is TRBJ2-1, with 9 bases matching TRBD2. CDR1 and CDR2 from the germline V gene are SEHNR and FQNEAQ (reference sequence). CDR3 size: 16 residues. V dropped 1 base and J dropped 4; count of bases not matched to a gene: 5. As DNA, the CDR3 is TGTGCCAGCAGCTTAGAGGCACTAGCGGGTTACAATGAGCAGTTCTTC. Translating it yields CASSLEALAGYNEQFF.

This clonotype was seen a few times. The rearrangement links TRBV6-1 to TRBJ1-4; TRBD1 might be the D (6 bases). The V gene lost 6 bases and the J gene lost 7 bases, with 18 bases spanning the gap. This CDR3 has 15 residues. Germline loops: CDR1 MNHNS, CDR2 SASEGT. DNA for the CDR3: TGTGCCAGCAGCCAACCCCGGGACATGGGTGAAAAACTGTTTTTT. It is translated as CASSQPRDMGEKLFF.

There are many counts of this clonotype. V usage is TRBV7-9 and J usage is TRBJ1-4, with D unresolved. With 6 bases removed from V and 5 bases from J, the gap between germline ends came to 19 bases. The CDR3 length is 16 residues. Germline V lookup: CDR1 SEHNR, CDR2 FQNEAQ (reference sequence). CDR3 DNA: TGTGCCAGCAGATCCTTCTCAGTGGTCGGAAATGAAAAACTGTTTTTT. It codes for CASRSFSVVGNEKLFF.

This clonotype has ten or more counts. This chain connects TRBV30 to TRBJ2-1; 7 positions match TRBD2. V was clipped by 7 bases and J by 3 bases; unmatched bases: 9. The CDR3 sequence is 14 residues long. In germline, CDR1 is GTSNPN, CDR2 SVGIG (reference sequence). CDR3 loop: CAYTGLAVYNEQFF. CDR3 DNA sequence: TGTGCCTATACGGGGCTAGCGGTCTACAATGAGCAGTTCTTC.